One and the same sample provided the 30 T cell receptor beta chains below, sequenced in a study of T-cell memory formation after mild COVID-19. TCRdb reprocessed the 5' RACE reads via MiXCR and lists one record per CDR3 protein. This sample has hundreds of thousands of distinct CDR3 sequences, with around a sixth found just once. The sequencing input was PBMCs or a T cell subset sorted from them (not recorded which). The source of these receptors is an adult woman who had mild COVID-19 (a few samples of this study predate the infection). Cell type and time point are not known.

This sequence joins TRBV29-1 and TRBJ1-1; 10 bases line up with TRBD1. Germline V gives CDR1 SQVTM, CDR2 ANQGSEA. This CDR3 has 14 amino acids. J was trimmed by 4 bases and V by 7 bases; bases with no gene match: 9. The CDR3 DNA sequence: TGCAGCGCTGCGGCCGGGACAGGGGCCACTGAAGCTTTCTTT. It is translated as CSAAAGTGATEAFF.

The table lists this clonotype with a few counts. V is TRBV4-3 and J is TRBJ2-4, with 7 bases lining up with TRBD1. Trimming cost V 0 bases and J 0 bases; bases outside gene matches: 17. CDR1 and CDR2 from the germline V gene are LGHNA and YSLEER. This CDR3 comprises 21 residues. CDR3 nucleotides: TGCGCCAGCAGCCAAGATCCTTTGGGACAGCGACCTTCTTTAGCCAAAAACATTCAGTACTTC. Its translation: CASSQDPLGQRPSLAKNIQYF.

Points on this clonotype: The DNA is left out, because the CDR3 cannot be placed on it with certainty; the CDR3 is given as TCRdb lists it. The chain recombines TRBV6-1 with TRBJ2-4; TRBD2 reflects the table's D call only, with no check against the DNA. The V gene's germline CDR1 is MNHNS and CDR2 SASEGT. Including both end residues, the CDR3 is 18 amino acids long. CDR3 protein: CASSEYSGRGQIRSILDF.

This clonotype has only a few counts. The V and J genes are TRBV20-1 and TRBJ2-7, with 13 nucleotides matching TRBD2. Germline loops: CDR1 DFQATT, CDR2 SNEGSKA (reference sequence). The CDR3 runs to 16 residues. V lost 0 bases, J lost 3 bases, and 5 bases stayed unmatched. CDR3 coding DNA: TGCAGTGCTAGAGATCTGGGGACTAGCGGGATCTACGAGCAGTACTTC. Its translation: CSARDLGTSGIYEQYF.

J is TRBJ2-7 and V is TRBV12-3 or TRBV12-4; 8 nucleotides line up with TRBD1. V trimming: 2 bases; J trimming: 0 bases; junction bases outside the gene matches: 6. The CDR3 is made up of 16 amino acids. The CDR3 spells CASSLTGRGHSYEQYF. CDR3 DNA: TGTGCCAGCAGTTTAACGGGCAGGGGGCACTCCTACGAGCAGTACTTC.

This clonotype was seen a few times. The chain employs TRBV11-2 and TRBJ2-5, with TRBD2 identical over 11 bases. The junction had 5 bases not matched to a gene; V was cut back by 0 bases and J by 2 bases. The CDR3 covers 17 residues. Germline CDR1 and CDR2: SGHAT and FQNNGV. The CDR3 region is CASSLDLLAGGQETQYF. In DNA, the CDR3 is TGTGCCAGCAGCTTAGATCTGCTAGCGGGAGGACAAGAGACCCAGTACTTC.

This clonotype was seen repeatedly, ten times or more. The rearrangement uses TRBV18 and TRBJ2-1; D is undetermined. The CDR3 has 15 amino acids. Per the germline V gene, CDR1 is KGHSH and CDR2 is LQKENI. The V and J ends lost 2 bases and 7 bases respectively, with 15 bases between them. CDR3 bases: TGTGCCAGCTCACCATGGGCCACAAGTGGGAATGAGCAGTTCTTC. This codes for CASSPWATSGNEQFF.

This clonotype was counted at least ten times. The chain combines TRBV10-3 with TRBJ2-5; possibly TRBD1 or TRBD2 for D (5 bases each). Germline loops: CDR1 ENHRY, CDR2 SYGVKD. The CDR3 loop spans 14 amino acids. Trimming left V 5 bases short and J 5 bases short, with 15 bases between. CDR3 protein: CAISPGATGETQYF. CDR3 bases: TGTGCCATCAGTCCCGGGGCTACGGGGGAGACCCAGTACTTC.

The chain employs TRBV29-1 and TRBJ1-2; no definite D call. Germline V gives CDR1 SQVTM, CDR2 ANQGSEA. V lost 0 bases and J 4 bases, leaving 12 bases between the germline ends. CDR3 length equals 14 residues. The chain's CDR3 is CSVEDLLGSYGYTF. The CDR3 DNA reads TGCAGCGTTGAAGATCTTCTAGGGTCCTATGGCTACACCTTC.

In this sample, this clonotype turned up a few times. This rearrangement joins TRBV20-1 to TRBJ2-7; 8 bases fit TRBD2. The J segment lost 2 bases and the V segment lost 8 bases, leaving 20 bases of the junction unmatched. Germline CDR1 reads DFQATT; CDR2 reads SNEGSKA (reference sequence). This CDR3 comprises 17 residues. The DNA of the CDR3 is TGCAGTTGCCCACCTCGACTAAGCGGGGGCGGGGCCTACGAGCAGTACTTC. It translates to CSCPPRLSGGGAYEQYF.

This clonotype appeared a few times. The V call is TRBV20-1, the J call TRBJ2-4; 8 nucleotides match TRBD2. J was trimmed by 6 bases and V by 5 bases; bases with no gene match: 9. The CDR3 has 14 residues. Per germline, CDR1 DFQATT and CDR2 SNEGSKA (reference sequence). CDR3 DNA sequence: TGCAGTGCTGGGATAGCGGGAAGGATAAACATTCAGTACTTC. Its protein is CSAGIAGRINIQYF.

CDR3 sequence reads: CSTRSRGGTEAFF. DNA of the CDR3: TGCAGCACCCGAAGCAGGGGAGGAACTGAAGCTTTCTTT. The chain combines TRBV29-1 with TRBJ1-1, with a tentative D call TRBD1 (6 bases). Trimming shortened V by 8 bases and J by 5 bases, and 18 bases separated the two germline ends. This CDR3 is 13 amino acids long. Germline V lookup: CDR1 SQVTM, CDR2 ANQGSEA.

This clonotype was counted between two and nine times. The V gene is TRBV7-2, the J gene TRBJ1-1; 8 nucleotides align to TRBD1. The V gene end was trimmed by 2 bases and the J gene end by 3 bases; junction bases not matched to a gene: 2. The CDR3 contains 14 residues. The germline gives CDR1 SGHTA, CDR2 FQGNSA. The CDR3 sequence is CASSLTTGDTEAFF. The CDR3 DNA sequence: TGTGCCAGCAGCTTAACGACAGGGGACACTGAAGCTTTCTTT. Looking up the rest from reference TRBV7-2 and TRBJ1-1 gives the full variable domain: GAGVSQSPSNKVTEKGKDVELRCDPISGHTALYWYRQSLGQGLEFLIYFQGNSAPDKSGLPSDRFSAERTGGSVSTLTIQRTQQEDSAVYLCASSLTTGDTEAFFGQGTRLTVV.

Many counts were recorded for this clonotype. The V gene is TRBV27, the J gene TRBJ2-7; 7 bases align to TRBD2. V dropped 6 bases and J dropped 2; count of bases not matched to a gene: 10. The CDR3 is 15 residues long. Germline V gene lookup returns CDR1 MNHEY and CDR2 SMNVEV (reference sequence). In DNA, the CDR3 is TGTGCCAGCAGCCAATGGGGGGGTACGCCCTACGAGCAGTACTTC. Translation: CASSQWGGTPYEQYF.

The chain combines TRBV7-2 with TRBJ2-7; no reliable D call. Germline CDR1 and CDR2: SGHTA and FQGNSA. This CDR3 is 15 amino acids long. V shed 3 bases and J shed 1 base, with 13 bases lying between them. The CDR3 loop is CASSLTFERSYEQYF. CDR3 in DNA: TGTGCCAGCAGCTTGACGTTTGAGAGGTCCTACGAGCAGTACTTC.

This clonotype was seen repeatedly, ten times or more. V is TRBV11-2 and J is TRBJ2-2, with 9 bases lining up with TRBD1. V shed 5 bases and J 1 base; nucleotides not matched to a gene: 5. The CDR3 runs to 16 residues. Looked up from germline, CDR1 is SGHAT and CDR2 is FQNNGV. The CDR3 here is CASSPRTGVNTGELFF. CDR3 in DNA: TGTGCCAGCAGCCCCCGGACAGGGGTGAACACCGGGGAGCTGTTTTTT. The full variable domain, completed using reference TRBV11-2 and TRBJ2-2, is EAGVAQSPRYKIIEKRQSVAFWCNPISGHATLYWYQQILGQGPKLLIQFQNNGVVDDSQLPKDRFSAERLKGVDSTLKIQPAKLEDSAVYLCASSPRTGVNTGELFFGEGSRLTVL.

This clonotype turned up a few times. CDR3: CASSTIQGMGGYNEQFF. CDR3 coding DNA: TGCGCCAGCAGCACTATACAGGGAATGGGGGGATACAATGAGCAGTTCTTC. V is TRBV5-1 and J is TRBJ2-1; D possibly uses TRBD1 or TRBD2 (6 bases each). CDR1 is SGHRS and CDR2 is YFSETQ in the germline V gene. This CDR3 region has 17 residues. V lost 4 bases and J lost 4, with 21 bases in between.

This clonotype was counted a few times. The genes are TRBV18 and TRBJ2-7, with D possibly TRBD2 on 5 matching bases. Germline V lookup: CDR1 KGHSH, CDR2 LQKENI. CDR3 length equals 13 residues. V lost 6 bases to trimming and J lost 6 bases, with 15 bases between them. The CDR3 DNA sequence: TGTGCCAGCTCCGGGGATCCCACGGGCGAGCAGTACTTC. Translating it yields CASSGDPTGEQYF.

There are many counts of this clonotype. The chain employs TRBV20-1 and TRBJ1-4; D remains unclear. Per germline, CDR1 DFQATT and CDR2 SNEGSKA (reference sequence). This CDR3 is 11 amino acids long. V lost 7 bases to trimming and J lost 5 bases, with 8 bases between them. CDR3 region: CSGFTNEKLFF. For the CDR3, the DNA is TGCAGTGGCTTTACCAATGAAAAACTGTTTTTT.

This clonotype was detected only a few times. This chain uses TRBV19 with TRBJ2-1; 8 nucleotides agree with TRBD2. Trimming took 5 bases from V and 6 from J; bases not matched to a gene: 12. The CDR3 loop spans 16 amino acids. In germline, CDR1 is LNHDA, CDR2 SQIVND (reference sequence). The CDR3 here is CASSLGSGGRRNEQFF. CDR3 in DNA: TGTGCCAGTAGTCTTGGGAGCGGGGGAAGGCGCAATGAGCAGTTCTTC.

This clonotype has a count of ten or more. This chain connects TRBV2 to TRBJ1-5; D is unclear. Deletions cut 7 bases from V and 7 bases from J, with 17 bases between. Germline V CDR1 and CDR2: SNHLY, FYNNEI. This CDR3 contains 14 residues. The CDR3 reads CASNQVQVGQPQHF. CDR3 DNA sequence: TGTGCCAGCAACCAAGTCCAGGTTGGACAGCCCCAGCATTTT.

A few counts support this clonotype. This chain joins TRBV5-1 and TRBJ2-3; D might be TRBD2 (6 bases). This CDR3 has 15 residues. From germline, CDR1 is SGHRS and CDR2 YFSETQ. Trimming cost V 2 bases and J 4 bases, with 14 bases left between them. The CDR3 is CASSFTGSPADTQYF. CDR3 coding DNA: TGCGCCAGCAGCTTCACCGGGAGCCCCGCAGATACGCAGTATTTT.

The chain links TRBV6-6 to TRBJ1-1; D unresolved. This CDR3 contains 11 residues. With 7 bases removed from V and 2 bases from J, the gap between germline ends came to 5 bases. Germline-derived CDR1 and CDR2 are MNHNY and SVGAGI (reference sequence). The CDR3 region is CASNSNTEAFF. The CDR3, as DNA: TGTGCCAGCAATTCTAACACTGAAGCTTTCTTT.

This clonotype was seen more than once but under ten times. The V and J genes are TRBV20-1 and TRBJ2-7, with 10 bases matching TRBD1. J was trimmed by 2 bases and V by 0 bases; bases with no gene match: 1. Germline values: CDR1 DFQATT, CDR2 SNEGSKA (reference sequence). This CDR3 region has 14 residues. CDR3 sequence: CSAREGTGAYEQYF. The CDR3 coding sequence is TGCAGTGCTAGAGAGGGGACAGGGGCCTACGAGCAGTACTTC.

The sample holds a few counts of this clonotype. The rearrangement links TRBV18 to TRBJ2-1, with 9 bases fitting TRBD1. V trimming: 3 bases; J trimming: 6 bases; junction bases outside the gene matches: 3. CDR3 size: 14 residues. Germline CDR1 and CDR2: KGHSH and LQKENI. This CDR3 is CASSPGTGFNEQFF. The DNA for the CDR3 is TGTGCCAGCTCACCGGGGACAGGGTTCAATGAGCAGTTCTTC.

This clonotype was found a few times. The V gene is TRBV11-2, the J gene TRBJ2-7; D is uncertain. The CDR3 loop spans 15 amino acids. From germline, CDR1 is SGHAT and CDR2 FQNNGV. The V end lost 1 base, the J end lost 4 bases, and 14 bases lay between the germline ends. For the CDR3, the DNA is TGTGCCAGCAGCTTAGGTCCGAATAGGGAATACGAGCAGTACTTC. Translation gives CASSLGPNREYEQYF.

The rearrangement uses TRBV7-2 and TRBJ2-1; D is unclear. Per the germline V gene, CDR1 is SGHTA and CDR2 is FQGNSA. V was pared by 4 bases and J by 9 bases, with 10 bases between. This CDR3 region has 12 residues. This CDR3 is CASSYATSEQFF. The CDR3 DNA sequence: TGTGCCAGCAGCTATGCGACGAGTGAGCAGTTCTTC.

This sequence joins TRBV19 and TRBJ1-1; 9 bases agree with TRBD1. The CDR3 loop spans 14 amino acids. CDR1 is LNHDA and CDR2 is SQIVND in the germline V gene (reference sequence). After removal of 5 bases from V and 3 bases from J, the junction contained 4 bases not matched to a gene. CDR3 region: CASSAWTGDTEAFF. The CDR3 DNA is TGTGCCAGTAGTGCCTGGACAGGGGACACTGAAGCTTTCTTT.

This clonotype has only a few counts. The chain joins TRBV19 to TRBJ2-2, with TRBD2 matching 14 bases. The CDR3 is made up of 15 amino acids. Germline V CDR1 and CDR2: LNHDA, SQIVND (reference sequence). V was clipped by 5 bases and J by 4 bases; unmatched bases: 0. The CDR3 DNA reads TGTGCCAGTAGTGGGACTAGCGGGAGCACCGGGGAGCTGTTTTTT. It translates to CASSGTSGSTGELFF.

This clonotype was picked up a small number of times. The V gene is TRBV7-9, the J gene TRBJ2-2; D tentatively fits TRBD1 or TRBD2 (6 bases each). The ends were cut back, 1 base at V and 3 bases at J, with 15 bases in the middle. Germline CDR1 SEHNR, CDR2 FQNEAQ (reference sequence). This CDR3 is 17 amino acids long. In DNA form, the CDR3 reads TGTGCCAGCAGCTTAGAGGCCCCCGGGGGCTACACCGGGGAGCTGTTTTTT. Translating gives CASSLEAPGGYTGELFF.